Sequencing of this T cell receptor beta chain was carried out in a study of T cell responses to AZD1222 COVID-19 vaccine. This CDR3 contains 15 residues. V was cut by 3 bases and J by 2 bases, with 14 bases left in between. Germline lookup yields CDR1 MNHEY and CDR2 SMNVEV (reference sequence). Sequenced by immunoSEQ multiplex PCR; TCRdb stores in-frame clones only, minus some. The table includes 100,000 or so clones, about 85% detected once. The table lists this clone with a count of one. The antigen is unknown. Overall study results and limits: Clonal diversity may have been underestimated, and the donors were mostly white British, with more females than males. Repertoire sampling was restricted to post-peak T cell response timepoints. Only five or six individuals given AZD1222 were seropositive at baseline.

The TCR sequence derives from an adult in good health. V and J are TRBV27 and TRBJ2-7; weak D call: TRBD1 (6 bases). The input for sequencing was peripheral blood, taken on day 0 of AZD1222 vaccination. The DNA of the CDR3 is TGTGCCAGCAGTTTTGCTTGGCAGGGGCCCTACGAGCAGTACTTC. This sequence encodes CASSFAWQGPYEQYF.